The 27 T cell receptor beta chains listed next were all sequenced from one sample in a study of tumor and adjacent non-tumor tissue in lung cancer. RNA was extracted from bulk tissue without any cell sorting. A modified ARM-PCR protocol with three rounds of nested PCR amplified TCRbeta. TCRdb reanalysed the multiplex PCR reads using MiXCR and keeps one entry per CDR3 protein. The data contain about 93,000 distinct CDR3 sequences, approximately 70% of them seen just once; the ten biggest clones take up around 16%. The sample taken for sequencing was lung tumor tissue. Source of these receptors: a man in his 60s with non-small cell lung cancer.

This clonotype was picked up one time. This may be a read error, as it is one base from a much larger clone. The V and J genes are TRBV20-1 and TRBJ2-2; 11 nucleotides match TRBD2. The CDR3 covers 17 residues. Per the germline V gene, CDR1 is DFQATT and CDR2 is SNEGSKA (reference sequence). V dropped 4 bases and J dropped 8; count of bases not matched to a gene: 15. Written as DNA, the CDR3 is TGCAGTGCTAAGACTAGCGGGATTCAGAGTAGAAGAGGGGAGCTGTTTTTT. It specifies CSAKTSGIQSRRGELFF.

To note about this clonotype: It may be a read error: a sequence one base away is much more abundant. This sequence joins TRBV4-1 and TRBJ2-2, with a tentative D call TRBD2 (6 bases). This CDR3 is 16 amino acids long. Germline-derived CDR1 and CDR2 are MGHRA and YSYEKL. DNA for the CDR3: TGCGTCAGCAGCCACCCCGGGACTTGGAACACCGGGGAGCTGTTTTTT. Protein product: CVSSHPGTWNTGELFF.

This clonotype has just a few counts. Possible read error: a much larger clone is one base away. The genes are TRBV7-8 and TRBJ2-5; D may correspond to TRBD1 or TRBD2 (6 bases each). Germline CDR1 is SGHVS and CDR2 is FQNEAQ. This CDR3 is built from 13 residues. CDR3 amino acids: CASSFNREEIQYF. The DNA of the CDR3 is TGTGCCAGCAGCTTCAACAGGGAGGAGATCCAGTACTTC.

This clonotype has a handful of counts. V usage is TRBV7-2 and J usage is TRBJ2-7, with D perhaps matching TRBD1 (5 bases). V lost 5 bases, J lost 0 bases, and 11 bases lay in between. This CDR3 contains 14 residues. Germline CDR1 and CDR2: SGHTA and FQGNSA. CDR3 nucleotide sequence: TGTGCCAGCAGCGACAGAGGTCACTCCTACGAGCAGTACTTC. It is translated as CASSDRGHSYEQYF.

To note about this clonotype: A read error may produce the germline difference seen at one junction end. The rearrangement joins TRBV6-1 to TRBJ1-5; the D gene is possibly TRBD1 (6 bases). There are 13 residues in the CDR3. Germline-derived CDR1 and CDR2 are MNHNS and SASEGT. CDR3 nucleotides: TGTGTCAGCAGTCAAGCTAAGGGGGTTCCCCAGCATTTT. Its protein product is CVSSQAKGVPQHF.

As regards this clonotype: This clone may be a read error of a much larger clone one base away. For the CDR3, the DNA is TGCAGCTACCTACCGGGAGTCGGTCGGGCCACAGATACGCAGTATTTT. Its translation is CSYLPGVGRATDTQYF. J is TRBJ2-3 and V is TRBV20-1; D may be TRBD2 (6 bases). CDR1 is DFQATT, CDR2 SNEGSKA, per germline (reference sequence). The CDR3 is made up of 16 amino acids.

J is TRBJ2-3 and V is TRBV20-1; TRBD2 matches 10 bases. The CDR3 loop spans 15 amino acids. Germline loops: CDR1 DFQATT, CDR2 SNEGSKA (reference sequence). The trim removed 3 bases at V and 3 bases at J, leaving 6 bases unmatched. This chain's CDR3 is CSARQAGGPTDTQYF. As DNA, the CDR3 is TGCAGTGCTAGGCAAGCGGGGGGGCCGACAGATACGCAGTATTTT.

This clonotype was seen repeatedly, ten times or more. J is TRBJ2-5 and V is TRBV12-5; 9 bases line up with TRBD2. V dropped 2 bases and J dropped 5; count of bases not matched to a gene: 6. This CDR3 has 15 residues. Germline CDR1 LGHNT, CDR2 FRNRAP. CDR3 region: CASGLSLAGFETQYF. The CDR3 region has the DNA TGTGCTAGTGGTTTGTCTCTAGCGGGATTCGAGACCCAGTACTTC.

Ten or more counts support this clonotype. The chain links TRBV12-3 or TRBV12-4 to TRBJ2-7, with 8 bases matching TRBD1. The CDR3 is made up of 15 amino acids. V was clipped by 2 bases and J by 4 bases; unmatched bases: 7. The CDR3 here is CASSLKGRGLYEQYF. The DNA of the CDR3 is TGTGCCAGCAGTTTAAAGGGCAGGGGGCTGTACGAGCAGTACTTC.

Notes on this clonotype: At one end, the junction sequence differs from germline, possibly due to a read error. The chain has TRBV11-2 and TRBJ2-1, with unresolved D. The CDR3 runs to 12 residues. Germline V gives CDR1 SGHAT, CDR2 FQNNGV. CDR3 region: CASSLELHEQFF. In DNA, the CDR3 is TGTGCCAGCAGCCTAGAGCTTCATGAGCAGTTCTTC.

Worth noting for this clonotype: One end of the junction fails to match germline, which may point to a read error. The chain is built from TRBV6-1 and TRBJ2-7; the D gene is possibly TRBD2 (5 bases). The CDR3 has 12 residues. In germline, CDR1 is MNHNS, CDR2 SASEGT. The CDR3, as DNA: TGTGTCAGCAGAGTTAGAGGGTACGAGCAGTACTTC. Amino acids: CVSRVRGYEQYF.

Concerning this clonotype: Just one base apart from a much larger clone, this may be a read error. This rearrangement joins TRBV10-3 to TRBJ1-6; D is unresolved. Germline V gene lookup returns CDR1 ENHRY and CDR2 SYGVKD. This CDR3 spans 13 amino acids. CDR3 in amino acids: CATSESYNSPLHF. The CDR3 nucleotides read TGTGCCACCAGTGAGTCATATAATTCACCCCTCCACTTT.

For this clonotype: At one boundary the junction diverges from the germline segment, which might be a read error. The chain is built from TRBV6-6 and TRBJ1-5; D not certain. From germline, CDR1 is MNHNY and CDR2 SVGAGI (reference sequence). The CDR3 consists of 13 residues. The CDR3 loop reads CVSSYDLMGPQHF. The CDR3 DNA follows: TGTGTCAGCAGTTACGATCTGATGGGGCCCCAGCATTTT.

Remarks on this clonotype: Germline and junction disagree at one end, which may indicate a read error. J is TRBJ1-2 and V is TRBV20-1; 10 bases match TRBD1. The CDR3 covers 14 residues. The germline gives CDR1 DFQATT, CDR2 SNEGSKA (reference sequence). The CDR3 is CSALLSGQGSGHTF. The CDR3 bases are TGCAGTGCCCTTCTATCGGGACAGGGGTCTGGCCACACCTTC.

The table lists this clonotype with many counts. The chain couples TRBV29-1 to TRBJ2-7; D ambiguous. Germline CDR1 and CDR2: SQVTM and ANQGSEA. The CDR3 totals 12 residues. With 0 bases removed from V and 3 bases from J, the gap between germline ends came to 6 bases. The CDR3 nucleotides read TGCAGCGTTGAAGACTATCACTACGAGCAGTACTTC. As protein: CSVEDYHYEQYF.

At least ten counts were recorded for this clonotype. Given a much more abundant clone one base away, this may be a read error. The CDR3 bases are TGTGCCAGCAGAGAAGCAGGGGGCACTTATGAGCAGTTCTTC. Translating gives CASREAGGTYEQFF. The V and J genes are TRBV6-6 and TRBJ2-1, with TRBD1 identical over 8 bases. V lost 6 bases to trimming and J lost 8 bases; unmatched junction nucleotides: 9. This CDR3 has 14 amino acids. Germline CDR1 is MNHNY and CDR2 is SVGAGI (reference sequence).

The CDR3 protein is CASSTIGRDPQAFF. Written as DNA, the CDR3 is TGTGCCAGCAGCACTATCGGACGGGACCCTCAAGCTTTCTTT. This chain connects TRBV7-9 to TRBJ1-1; D may be TRBD1 (5 bases). This CDR3 comprises 14 residues. CDR1 and CDR2 (germline): SEHNR, FQNEAQ (reference sequence). Trimming pared 5 bases from V and 9 bases from J, leaving 19 bases between.

About this clonotype itself: At one of its ends the junction is not consistent with the germline gene, which may arise from a read error. CDR3 amino acids: CASSQGQQEAQYF. CDR3 nucleotide sequence: TGTGCCAGCAGTCAGGGACAGCAAGAGGCCCAGTACTTT. The chain uses TRBV5-4 and TRBJ2-5, with 7 positions matching TRBD1. Germline-derived CDR1 and CDR2 are SGHNT and YYREEE (reference sequence). The CDR3 consists of 13 residues.

About this clonotype itself: In this CDR3 the conserved last residue, phenylalanine or tryptophan, is missing, so a read error is likely. The chain uses TRBV12-3 or TRBV12-4 and TRBJ2-2; D gene uncertain. V was pared by 7 bases and J by 0 bases, with 12 bases between. This CDR3 is built from 15 residues. CDR3 amino acids: CASTIWGSNTGELFL. The CDR3 DNA sequence: TGTGCCAGCACCATATGGGGTTCGAACACCGGGGAGCTGTTTCTT.

Details on this clonotype: A junction boundary mismatches the germline segment, possibly from a read error. This rearrangement joins TRBV28 to TRBJ2-1, with D possibly being TRBD1 or TRBD2 (5 bases each). The CDR3 length is 16 residues. The germline V gene encodes CDR1 MDHEN and CDR2 SYDVKM. CDR3 sequence reads: CASSLEGGPGLNEQFF. CDR3 coding DNA: TGCGCCAGCAGTTTAGAGGGTGGGCCAGGGCTTAATGAGCAGTTCTTC.

At least ten counts were recorded for this clonotype. The chain joins TRBV4-1 to TRBJ2-3; 8 bases map to TRBD1. V shed 0 bases, J shed 1 base, and the junction held 6 bases outside the gene matches. The CDR3 is 17 residues long. CDR1 and CDR2 from the germline V gene are MGHRA and YSYEKL. The CDR3 nucleotides read TGCGCCAGCAGCCAAGAAGAGGGGACAGGAGGCACAGATACGCAGTATTTT. It specifies CASSQEEGTGGTDTQYF.

About this clonotype itself: It may be a read error: a sequence one base away is much more abundant. The chain combines TRBV25-1 with TRBJ1-4, with D possibly matching TRBD1 (5 bases). The germline V gene has CDR1 MGHDK and CDR2 SYGVNS. V lost 8 bases and J lost 0, with 10 bases in between. The CDR3 totals 14 residues. CDR3 bases: TGTGCCAGCTGGGGCAGTGCAACTAATGAAAAACTGTTTTTT. Translated: CASWGSATNEKLFF.

About this clonotype itself: A much more abundant neighbour one base away suggests this may be a read error. The V and J genes are TRBV4-1 and TRBJ2-7; D gene ambiguous. Trimming cost V 8 bases and J 5 bases, with 16 bases left between them. CDR3 size: 13 residues. The germline CDR1 and CDR2 sequences are MGHRA and YSYEKL. CDR3 sequence reads: CASGGRFGHEQYF. As DNA, the CDR3 is TGCGCCAGCGGCGGCAGGTTCGGACACGAGCAGTACTTC.

This clonotype has only a few counts. The junction does not match germline at one end; this may be a read error. The genes are TRBV6-5 and TRBJ2-7; D is uncertain. Germline assignment: CDR1 MNHEY and CDR2 SVGAGI. This CDR3 spans 13 amino acids. CDR3 protein: CAGRPGHTYEQYF. The CDR3 nucleotides are TGTGCCGGCAGACCCGGGCACACCTACGAGCAGTACTTC.

This clonotype was recorded many times. The V call is TRBV5-4, the J call TRBJ2-3; tentative D call: TRBD2 (6 bases). CDR1 SGHNT and CDR2 YYREEE come from the germline V gene (reference sequence). The CDR3 is 18 residues long. V was clipped by 3 bases and J by 4 bases, with 24 bases between them. CDR3 DNA: TGTGCCAGCAGCTCAGGGAACCTACTAGCCGGATCGGCAGATACGCAGTATTTT. Amino acids: CASSSGNLLAGSADTQYF.

At least ten counts were recorded for this clonotype. The genes are TRBV28 and TRBJ1-5; D is ambiguous. This CDR3 spans 16 amino acids. Deletions cut 7 bases from V and 4 bases from J, with 20 bases between. CDR1 and CDR2 from the germline V gene are MDHEN and SYDVKM. The CDR3 nucleotides are TGTGCCAGCACTTCCCCTCAGGACCCTAGGAATCAGCCCCAGCATTTT. It translates to CASTSPQDPRNQPQHF.

Of note for this clonotype: One base away lies a much larger clone, so this may be a sequencing read error. The chain employs TRBV20-1 and TRBJ1-5; D may be TRBD1 (6 bases). This CDR3 region has 14 residues. Germline CDR1 DFQATT, CDR2 SNEGSKA (reference sequence). CDR3 sequence (DNA): TGCAGTGCTAGTCAGGGGACTAGCGATCAGCCCCAGCATTTT. Translating it yields CSASQGTSDQPQHF.